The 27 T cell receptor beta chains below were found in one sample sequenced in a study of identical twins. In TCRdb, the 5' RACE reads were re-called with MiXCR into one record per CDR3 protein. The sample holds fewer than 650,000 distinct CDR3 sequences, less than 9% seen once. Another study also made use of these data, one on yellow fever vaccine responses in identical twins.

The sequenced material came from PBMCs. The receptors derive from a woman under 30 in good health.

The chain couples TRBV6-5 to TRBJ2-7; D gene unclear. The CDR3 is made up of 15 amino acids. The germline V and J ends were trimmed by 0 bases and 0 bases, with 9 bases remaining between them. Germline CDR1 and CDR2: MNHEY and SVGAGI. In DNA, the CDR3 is TGTGCCAGCAGTTACTCTTTCTCAGCCTCCTACGAGCAGTACTTC. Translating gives CASSYSFSASYEQYF.

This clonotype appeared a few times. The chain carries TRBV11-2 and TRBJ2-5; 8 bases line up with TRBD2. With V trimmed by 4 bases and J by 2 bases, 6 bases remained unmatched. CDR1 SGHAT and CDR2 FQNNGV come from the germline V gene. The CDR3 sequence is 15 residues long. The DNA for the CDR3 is TGTGCCAGCAGCTGGATTAGCGGGATTCAAGAGACCCAGTACTTC. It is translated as CASSWISGIQETQYF.

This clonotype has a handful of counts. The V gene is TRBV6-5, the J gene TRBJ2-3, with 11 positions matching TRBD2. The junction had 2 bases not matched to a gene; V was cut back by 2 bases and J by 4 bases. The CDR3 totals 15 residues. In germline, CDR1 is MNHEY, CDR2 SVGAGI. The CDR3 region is CASSYLAGGADTQYF. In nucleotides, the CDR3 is TGTGCCAGCAGTTACCTAGCGGGAGGTGCAGATACGCAGTATTTT.

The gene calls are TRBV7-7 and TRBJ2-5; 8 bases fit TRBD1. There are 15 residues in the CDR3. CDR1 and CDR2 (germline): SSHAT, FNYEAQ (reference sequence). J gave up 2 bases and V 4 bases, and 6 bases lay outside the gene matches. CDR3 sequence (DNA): TGTGCCAGCAGCTCAGGGGGCAGGTGGCAAGAGACCCAGTACTTC. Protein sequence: CASSSGGRWQETQYF.

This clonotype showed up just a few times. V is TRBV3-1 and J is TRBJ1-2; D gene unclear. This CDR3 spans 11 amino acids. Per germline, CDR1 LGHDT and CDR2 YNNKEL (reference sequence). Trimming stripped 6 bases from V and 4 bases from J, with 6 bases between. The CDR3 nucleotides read TGTGCCAGCAGGGACTTCTATGGCTACACCTTC. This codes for CASRDFYGYTF.

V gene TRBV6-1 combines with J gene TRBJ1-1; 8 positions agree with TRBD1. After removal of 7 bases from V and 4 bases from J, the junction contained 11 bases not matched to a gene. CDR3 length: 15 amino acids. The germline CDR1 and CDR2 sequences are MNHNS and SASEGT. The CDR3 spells CASTRQGWGGTEAFF. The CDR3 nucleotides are TGTGCCAGCACCCGACAGGGGTGGGGAGGCACTGAAGCTTTCTTT.

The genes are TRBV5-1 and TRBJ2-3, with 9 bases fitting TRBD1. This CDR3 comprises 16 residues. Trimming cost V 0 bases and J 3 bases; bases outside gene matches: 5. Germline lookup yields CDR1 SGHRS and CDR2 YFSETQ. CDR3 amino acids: CASSLGHRGQTDTQYF. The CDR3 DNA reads TGCGCCAGCAGCTTGGGACACAGGGGGCAGACAGATACGCAGTATTTT.

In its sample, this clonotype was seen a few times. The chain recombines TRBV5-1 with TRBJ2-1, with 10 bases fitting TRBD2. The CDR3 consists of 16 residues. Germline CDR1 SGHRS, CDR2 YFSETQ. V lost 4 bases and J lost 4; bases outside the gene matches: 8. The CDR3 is CASSVPTSGLYNEQFF. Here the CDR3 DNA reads TGCGCCAGCAGCGTACCGACTAGCGGGCTTTACAATGAGCAGTTCTTC.

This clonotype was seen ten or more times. This chain's CDR3 is CASSRSGQGQPQHF. The CDR3 DNA is TGTGCCAGCAGCCGATCGGGACAGGGTCAGCCCCAGCATTTT. This chain connects TRBV12-3 or TRBV12-4 to TRBJ1-5; 9 nucleotides align to TRBD1. CDR3 length: 14 residues. Losses at the gene ends were 6 bases for V and 6 bases for J; bases not matched to a gene: 6.

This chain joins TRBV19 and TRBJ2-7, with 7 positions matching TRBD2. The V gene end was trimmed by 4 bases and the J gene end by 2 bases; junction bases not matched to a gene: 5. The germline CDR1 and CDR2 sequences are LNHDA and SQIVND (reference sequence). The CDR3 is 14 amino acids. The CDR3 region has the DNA TGTGCCAGTAGTACCCGGGAGGACACCTACGAGCAGTACTTC. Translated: CASSTREDTYEQYF.

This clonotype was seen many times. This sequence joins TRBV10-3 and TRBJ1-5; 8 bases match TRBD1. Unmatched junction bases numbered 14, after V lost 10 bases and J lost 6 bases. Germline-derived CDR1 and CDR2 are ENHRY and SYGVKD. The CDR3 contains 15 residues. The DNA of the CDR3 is TGTGCCACCGGGGCGGGGCAGGGGGCTGGTCAGCCCCAGCATTTT. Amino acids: CATGAGQGAGQPQHF.

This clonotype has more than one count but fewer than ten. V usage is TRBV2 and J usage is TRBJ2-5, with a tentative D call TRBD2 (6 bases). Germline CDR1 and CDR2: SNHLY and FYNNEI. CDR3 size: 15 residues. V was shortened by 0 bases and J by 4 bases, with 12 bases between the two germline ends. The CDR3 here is CASSEASGYLETQYF. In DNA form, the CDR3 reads TGTGCCAGCAGTGAAGCTAGCGGCTACTTAGAGACCCAGTACTTC.

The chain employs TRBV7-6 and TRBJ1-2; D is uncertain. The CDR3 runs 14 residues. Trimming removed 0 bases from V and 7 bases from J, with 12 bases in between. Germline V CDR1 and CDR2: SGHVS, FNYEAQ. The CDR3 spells CASSLAPQEGGYTF. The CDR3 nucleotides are TGTGCCAGCAGCTTAGCGCCTCAGGAGGGTGGCTACACCTTC.

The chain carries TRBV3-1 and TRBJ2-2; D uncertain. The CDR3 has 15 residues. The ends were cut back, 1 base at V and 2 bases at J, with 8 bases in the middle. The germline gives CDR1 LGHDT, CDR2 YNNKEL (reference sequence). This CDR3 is CASSQVTVNTGELFF. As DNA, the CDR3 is TGTGCCAGCAGCCAAGTAACGGTAAACACCGGGGAGCTGTTTTTT.

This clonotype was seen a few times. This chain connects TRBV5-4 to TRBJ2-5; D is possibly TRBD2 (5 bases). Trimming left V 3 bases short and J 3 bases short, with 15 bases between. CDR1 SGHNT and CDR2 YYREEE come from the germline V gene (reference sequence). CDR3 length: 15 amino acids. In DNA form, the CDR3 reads TGTGCCAGCAGCTCCTCCCCGGGAAAAGAAGAGACCCAGTACTTC. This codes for CASSSSPGKEETQYF. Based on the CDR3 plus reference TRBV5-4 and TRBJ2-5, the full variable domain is ETGVTQSPTHLIKTRGQQVTLRCSSQSGHNTVSWYQQALGQGPQFIFQYYREEENGRGNFPPRFSGLQFPNYSSELNVNALELDDSALYLCASSSSPGKEETQYFGPGTRLLVL.

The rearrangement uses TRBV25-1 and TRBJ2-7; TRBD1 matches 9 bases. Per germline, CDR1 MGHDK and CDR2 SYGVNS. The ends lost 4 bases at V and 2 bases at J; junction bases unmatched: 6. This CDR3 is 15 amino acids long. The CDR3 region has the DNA TGTGCCAGCAGTGGGCCTTGGGACAGGGCCTACGAGCAGTACTTC. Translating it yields CASSGPWDRAYEQYF.

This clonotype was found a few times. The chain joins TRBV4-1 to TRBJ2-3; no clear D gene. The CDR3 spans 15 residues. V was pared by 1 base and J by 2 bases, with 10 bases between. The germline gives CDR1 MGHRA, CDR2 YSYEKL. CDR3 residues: CASSQGLPLTDTQYF. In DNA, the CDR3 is TGCGCCAGCAGCCAAGGGCTACCGCTCACAGATACGCAGTATTTT.

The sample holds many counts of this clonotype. The CDR3: CASSQDGRNYNEQFF. CDR3 DNA: TGTGCCAGCAGCCAAGATGGGCGGAATTACAATGAGCAGTTCTTC. The chain couples TRBV3-1 to TRBJ2-1; D is undetermined. CDR3 length: 15 residues. Germline CDR1 reads LGHDT; CDR2 reads YNNKEL (reference sequence). V lost 0 bases and J 4 bases, leaving 10 bases between the germline ends.

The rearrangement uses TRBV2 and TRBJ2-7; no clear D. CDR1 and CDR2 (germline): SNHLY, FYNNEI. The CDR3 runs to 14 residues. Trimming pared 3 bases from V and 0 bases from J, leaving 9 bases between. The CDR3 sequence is CASSDNNPSYEQYF. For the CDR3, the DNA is TGTGCCAGCAGTGACAATAATCCCTCCTACGAGCAGTACTTC.

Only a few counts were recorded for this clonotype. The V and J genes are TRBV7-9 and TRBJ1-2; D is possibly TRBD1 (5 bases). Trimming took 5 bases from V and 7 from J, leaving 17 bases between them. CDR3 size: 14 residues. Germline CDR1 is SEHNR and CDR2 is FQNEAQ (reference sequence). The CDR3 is CASSLGEVRAGYTF. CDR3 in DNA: TGTGCCAGCAGCCTAGGGGAAGTTAGGGCTGGCTACACCTTC.

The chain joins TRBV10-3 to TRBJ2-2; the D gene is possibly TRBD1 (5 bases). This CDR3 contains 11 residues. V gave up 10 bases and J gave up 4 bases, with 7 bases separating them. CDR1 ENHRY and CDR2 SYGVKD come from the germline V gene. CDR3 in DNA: TGTGCCACCCAGGGCACCGGGGAGCTGTTTTTT. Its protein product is CATQGTGELFF.

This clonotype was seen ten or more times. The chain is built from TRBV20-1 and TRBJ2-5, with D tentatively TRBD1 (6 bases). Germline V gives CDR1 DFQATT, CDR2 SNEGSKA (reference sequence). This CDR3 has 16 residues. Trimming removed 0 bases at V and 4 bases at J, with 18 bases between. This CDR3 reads CSARDPQGGGSETQYF. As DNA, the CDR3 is TGCAGTGCTAGAGATCCACAGGGCGGCGGCTCAGAGACCCAGTACTTC.

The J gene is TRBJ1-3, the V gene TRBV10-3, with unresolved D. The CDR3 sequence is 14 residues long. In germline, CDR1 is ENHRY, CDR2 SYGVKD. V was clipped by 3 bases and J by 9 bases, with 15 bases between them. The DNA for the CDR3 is TGTGCCATCAGTGATTACGATCCGGGCGCCACCATATATTTT. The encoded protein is CAISDYDPGATIYF.

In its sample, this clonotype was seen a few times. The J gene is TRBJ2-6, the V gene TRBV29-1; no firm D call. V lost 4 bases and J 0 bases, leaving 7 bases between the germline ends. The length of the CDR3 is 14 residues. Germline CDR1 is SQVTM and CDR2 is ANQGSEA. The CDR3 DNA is TGCAGCGTTGCGCCCTCCTCTGGGGCCAACGTCCTGACTTTC. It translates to CSVAPSSGANVLTF.

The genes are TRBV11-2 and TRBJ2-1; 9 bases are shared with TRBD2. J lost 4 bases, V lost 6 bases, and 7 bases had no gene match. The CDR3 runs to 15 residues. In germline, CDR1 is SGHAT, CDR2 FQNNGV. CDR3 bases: TGTGCCAGCAGAAAAGCGGGGGGCCTTTACAATGAGCAGTTCTTC. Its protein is CASRKAGGLYNEQFF.

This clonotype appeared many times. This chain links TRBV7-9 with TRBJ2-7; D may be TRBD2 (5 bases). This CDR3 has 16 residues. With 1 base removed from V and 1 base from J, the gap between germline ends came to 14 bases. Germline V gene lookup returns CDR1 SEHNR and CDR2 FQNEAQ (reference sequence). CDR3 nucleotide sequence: TGTGCCAGCAGCTTAGAAACGGGATTAGGGTCCTACGAGCAGTACTTC. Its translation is CASSLETGLGSYEQYF.

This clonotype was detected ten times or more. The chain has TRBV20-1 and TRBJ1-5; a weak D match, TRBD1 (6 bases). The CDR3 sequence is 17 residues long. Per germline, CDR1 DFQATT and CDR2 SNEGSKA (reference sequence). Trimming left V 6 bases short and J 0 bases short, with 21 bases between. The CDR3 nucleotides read TGCAGTGCCCTCCTCGACAGGTTCCCTTATAGCAATCAGCCCCAGCATTTT. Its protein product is CSALLDRFPYSNQPQHF.